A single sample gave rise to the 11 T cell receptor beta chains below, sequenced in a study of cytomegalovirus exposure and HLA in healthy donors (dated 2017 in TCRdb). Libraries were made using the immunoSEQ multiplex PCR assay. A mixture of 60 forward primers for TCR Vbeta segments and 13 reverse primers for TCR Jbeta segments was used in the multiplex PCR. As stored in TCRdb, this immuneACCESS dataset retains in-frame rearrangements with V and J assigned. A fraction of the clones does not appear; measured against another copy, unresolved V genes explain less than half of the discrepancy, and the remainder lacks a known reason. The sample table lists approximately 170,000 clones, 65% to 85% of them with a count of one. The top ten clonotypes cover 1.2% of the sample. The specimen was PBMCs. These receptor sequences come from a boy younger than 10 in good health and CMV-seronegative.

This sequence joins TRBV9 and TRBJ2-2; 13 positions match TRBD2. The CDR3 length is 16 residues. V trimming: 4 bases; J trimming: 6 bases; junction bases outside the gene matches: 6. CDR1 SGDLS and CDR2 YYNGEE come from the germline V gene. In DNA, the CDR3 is TGTGCCAGCAGCCCTCGGACTAGCGGGAGATCCGGGGAGCTGTTTTTT. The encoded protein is CASSPRTSGRSGELFF.

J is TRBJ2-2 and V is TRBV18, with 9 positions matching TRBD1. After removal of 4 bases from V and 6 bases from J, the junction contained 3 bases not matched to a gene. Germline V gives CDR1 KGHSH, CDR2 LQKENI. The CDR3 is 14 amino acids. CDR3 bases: TGTGCCAGCTCACTCGGGACAGGGTCCGGGGAGCTGTTTTTT. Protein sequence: CASSLGTGSGELFF.

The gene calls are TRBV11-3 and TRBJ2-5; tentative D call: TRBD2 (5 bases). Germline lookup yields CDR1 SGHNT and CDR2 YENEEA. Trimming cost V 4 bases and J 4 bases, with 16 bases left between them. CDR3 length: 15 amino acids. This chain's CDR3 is CASSSWTLRLETQYF. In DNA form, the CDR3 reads TGTGCCAGCAGCTCATGGACTCTTAGGCTAGAGACCCAGTACTTC.

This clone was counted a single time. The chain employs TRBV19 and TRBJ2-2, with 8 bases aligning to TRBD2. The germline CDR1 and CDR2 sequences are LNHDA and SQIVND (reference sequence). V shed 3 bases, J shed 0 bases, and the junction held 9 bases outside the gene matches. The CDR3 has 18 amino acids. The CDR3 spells CASSILLREVSNTGELFF. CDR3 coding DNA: TGTGCCAGTAGTATTTTGTTGCGGGAGGTCTCGAACACCGGGGAGCTGTTTTTT.

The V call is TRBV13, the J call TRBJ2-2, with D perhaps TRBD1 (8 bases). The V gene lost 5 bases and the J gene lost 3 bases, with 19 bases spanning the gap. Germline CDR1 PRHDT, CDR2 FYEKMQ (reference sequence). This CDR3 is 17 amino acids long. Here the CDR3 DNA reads TGTGCCAGCAGCCCAGCGGGGCAGGGGGCATACACCGGGGAGCTGTTTTTT. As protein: CASSPAGQGAYTGELFF.

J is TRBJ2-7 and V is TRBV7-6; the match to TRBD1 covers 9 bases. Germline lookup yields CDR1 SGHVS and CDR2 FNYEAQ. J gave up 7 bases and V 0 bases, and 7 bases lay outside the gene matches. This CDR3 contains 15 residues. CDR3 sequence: CASSLAPGTGYEQYF. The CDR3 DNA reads TGTGCCAGCAGCTTAGCGCCCGGGACAGGGTATGAGCAGTACTTC.

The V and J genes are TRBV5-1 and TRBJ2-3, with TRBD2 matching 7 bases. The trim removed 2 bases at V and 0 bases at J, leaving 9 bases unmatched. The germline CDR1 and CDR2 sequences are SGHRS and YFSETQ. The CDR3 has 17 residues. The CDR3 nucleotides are TGCGCCAGCAGCTTCGCGGGAGCCCCCGATAGCACAGATACGCAGTATTTT. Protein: CASSFAGAPDSTDTQYF.

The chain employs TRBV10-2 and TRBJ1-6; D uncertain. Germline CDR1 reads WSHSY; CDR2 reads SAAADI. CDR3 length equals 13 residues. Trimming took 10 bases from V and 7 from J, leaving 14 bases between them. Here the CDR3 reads CATSLSENSPLHF. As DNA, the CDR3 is TGCGCCACCTCGTTAAGCGAAAATTCACCCCTCCACTTT.

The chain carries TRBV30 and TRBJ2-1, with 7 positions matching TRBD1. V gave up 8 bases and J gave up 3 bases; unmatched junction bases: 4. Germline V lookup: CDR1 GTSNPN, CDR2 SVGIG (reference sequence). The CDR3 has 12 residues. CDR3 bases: TGTGCCAGACAGGGAAACTACAATGAGCAGTTCTTC. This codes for CARQGNYNEQFF.

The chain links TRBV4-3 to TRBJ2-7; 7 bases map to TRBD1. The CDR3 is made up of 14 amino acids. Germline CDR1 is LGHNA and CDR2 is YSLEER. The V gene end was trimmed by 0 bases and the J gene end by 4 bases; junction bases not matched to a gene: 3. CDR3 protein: CASSQEGRGYEQYF. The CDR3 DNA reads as TGCGCCAGCAGCCAAGAAGGCAGGGGGTACGAGCAGTACTTC.

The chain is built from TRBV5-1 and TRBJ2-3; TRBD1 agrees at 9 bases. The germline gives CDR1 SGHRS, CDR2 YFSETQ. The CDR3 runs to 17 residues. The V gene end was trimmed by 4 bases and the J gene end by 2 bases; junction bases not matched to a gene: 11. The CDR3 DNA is TGCGCCAGCAGCCTGGGGACCGGGACAGGGTCCACAGATACGCAGTATTTT. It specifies CASSLGTGTGSTDTQYF.